The 2 T cell receptor beta chains reported below all come from one sample, sequenced in a study of blood T cell repertoires in COVID-19. Sequenced by immunoSEQ multiplex PCR; TCRdb stores in-frame clones only, minus some. This table holds roughly 280,000 clones, 70% to 90% found once. The material sequenced was peripheral blood. The receptors were gathered from a woman in her 70s with acute or convalescent COVID-19.

This sequence joins TRBV5-6 and TRBJ1-6; 8 bases map to TRBD1. The length of the CDR3 is 14 residues. Germline V CDR1 and CDR2: SGHDT, YYEEEE. Trimming cost V 0 bases and J 10 bases; bases outside gene matches: 3. Written as DNA, the CDR3 is TGTGCCAGCAGCTTGGCAGGGGGCGAGTCACCCCTCCACTTT. Its protein is CASSLAGGESPLHF. Variable domain in full (rest from reference TRBV5-6 and TRBJ1-6): DAGVTQSPTHLIKTRGQQVTLRCSPKSGHDTVSWYQQALGQGPQFIFQYYEEEERQRGNFPDRFSGHQFPNYSSELNVNALLLGDSALYLCASSLAGGESPLHFGNGTRLTVT.

This clone was recorded a few times. The chain is built from TRBV30 and TRBJ1-1, with TRBD1 matching over 7 bases. Germline V gene lookup returns CDR1 GTSNPN and CDR2 SVGIG (reference sequence). The CDR3 sequence is 14 residues long. V shed 3 bases and J 5 bases; nucleotides not matched to a gene: 9. DNA of the CDR3: TGTGCCTGGAGGCAGGGGGGCCTAGAAACTGAAGCTTTCTTT. Its protein is CAWRQGGLETEAFF.